This TCR beta chain was retrieved from a study of identical twins. Study results and caveats: Conclusions were drawn cross-sectionally by statistical analysis, without following the same donors.

The germline V and J ends were trimmed by 1 base and 3 bases, with 19 bases remaining between them. The length of the CDR3 is 18 residues. The V gene's germline CDR1 is SGHAT and CDR2 FQNNGV. The table lists this clonotype with a few counts. Its antigen is currently unknown. Unique molecular identifiers were present on cDNA, and template switching added a universal primer site. TCRdb called the 5' RACE reads again in MiXCR, with one record for every CDR3 protein. This table has approximately 220,000 distinct CDR3 sequences, 6.5% to 8.5% appearing once. These data were likewise used in another study, on yellow fever vaccine responses in identical twins. Per that study: Reportedly, the response of twins' T cells to the vaccine seemed partly convergent, partly personalized.

The specimen was memory (CD45RO+) T cells sorted from blood. The rearrangement links TRBV11-2 to TRBJ2-1; D may match TRBD1 or TRBD2 (5 bases each). The origin of this receptor is a woman aged 18-29 years in good health. The CDR3 region is CASSLVEAVGVFYNEQFF. The CDR3 nucleotides are TGTGCCAGCAGCTTAGTAGAGGCAGTGGGGGTCTTCTACAATGAGCAGTTCTTC.